The present entry profiles one TCR beta chain with its context. Its antigen is not identified. This sample was taken from a study of vaccination and CD4 T cells after COVID-19. Study details: Eight to ten convalescent patients had mild and one had severe PCR-confirmed SARS-CoV-2 disease. Convalescent participants consisted of six males and four females, two being Hispanic.

With the Oncomine TCR Beta short-read assay, DNA from cultured CD4+ T cells was sequenced. Someone extracted genomic DNA from cultured CD4+ T cells. TCRdb reprocessed the PCR reads with MiXCR, giving one entry per CDR3 protein. This sample has over 15,000 distinct CDR3 sequences, with 65% to 85% found just once. The treatment is: approximately 11-day PBMC culture with coronavirus spike peptide pools or control peptides (ViraFEST assay). ViraFEST used peptide pools to expand antigen-specific T cells, then sequenced TCRs. The sequenced sample consisted of CD4+ T cells from blood, cultured in vitro. This receptor was taken from a human donor who had recovered from COVID-19.

The CDR3 is CASSTGQFGGYTF. DNA for the CDR3: TGTGCCAGCAGTACCGGACAGTTCGGGGGCTACACCTTC. The gene calls are TRBV6-1 and TRBJ1-2, with a weak D call TRBD1 (6 bases). The germline CDR1 and CDR2 sequences are MNHNS and SASEGT. There are 13 residues in the CDR3. V lost 5 bases, J lost 8 bases, and 15 bases lay in between.